This T cell receptor beta chain was retrieved from a study of T cells in Graves' hyperthyroidism and ophthalmopathy. Whole-study findings and limits: Most clonotypes that expanded in the thyroid above 0.001 also showed up in blood. In validation, the model predicted ophthalmopathy. These predictions came a median approximately 5.9 months before onset.

Orbital computed tomography and thyroid ultrasound, together with serum TRAb and thyroxine and clinical symptoms, were used for diagnoses. CDR3 length equals 14 residues. Germline CDR1 SGHVS, CDR2 FNYEAQ. V gave up 1 base and J gave up 5 bases; unmatched junction bases: 4. As regards this clonotype: Its antigen remains unknown.

Amplified TCR beta CDR3 regions came from RNA transcripts. HTBI primers were the set used in a first-round RT-PCR of the TCR CDR3. A single record per CDR3 protein comes from TCRdb applying MiXCR to the multiplex PCR reads. The repertoire holds approximately 430,000 distinct CDR3 sequences, with about 15% as singletons. Source material: blood. The sequence was obtained from a woman in her late teens or twenties with Graves' hyperthyroidism. The chain carries TRBV7-6 and TRBJ2-7; 8 positions agree with TRBD2. The CDR3, as DNA: TGTGCCAGCAGCTTAGAAGCGGGAGCCCACGAGCAGTACTTC. Translated, it gives CASSLEAGAHEQYF. Together with reference TRBV7-6 and TRBJ2-7, the CDR3 gives the full variable domain: GAGVSQSPRYKVTKRGQDVALRCDPISGHVSLYWYRQALGQGPEFLTYFNYEAQQDKSGLPNDRFSAERPEGSISTLTIQRTEQRDSAMYRCASSLEAGAHEQYFGPGTRLTVT.